The 22 T cell receptor beta chains below come from one sample, sequenced in a study of CD8+CD57+ T cells in acquired aplastic anemia. Using genomic DNA as the template, TCR beta VDJ and CDR3 profiling was carried out. TCRdb re-derived calls from the reads in MiXCR, one entry per CDR3 protein. The sample lists just over 150,000 distinct CDR3 sequences; around half were seen once. Before being chosen for sequencing, patients had shown CD8+CD57+ cell expansion by flow cytometry. Specimen: sorted CD4+, CD8+, or CD8+CD57+ T cells (not recorded which) from PBMCs. The receptor set was obtained from a human donor with aplastic anemia.

The chain links TRBV29-1 to TRBJ1-2; 9 bases line up with TRBD1. The ends lost 4 bases at V and 13 bases at J; junction bases unmatched: 7. Germline lookup yields CDR1 SQVTM and CDR2 ANQGSEA. The CDR3 consists of 11 residues. CDR3 sequence (DNA): TGCAGCGTTGGCGGGACAGGGTTCTTCACCTTC. Its translation: CSVGGTGFFTF.

This clonotype has only a few counts. This sequence joins TRBV11-2 and TRBJ2-2; D not resolved. This CDR3 region has 13 residues. V lost 2 bases, J lost 7 bases, and 8 bases lay in between. The germline gives CDR1 SGHAT, CDR2 FQNNGV. CDR3 DNA: TGTGCCAGCAGCTTATCTGGTATCGGGGAGCTGTTTTTT. Amino acids: CASSLSGIGELFF. The variable domain in full, with the rest retrieved from reference TRBV11-2 and TRBJ2-2, is EAGVAQSPRYKIIEKRQSVAFWCNPISGHATLYWYQQILGQGPKLLIQFQNNGVVDDSQLPKDRFSAERLKGVDSTLKIQPAKLEDSAVYLCASSLSGIGELFFGEGSRLTVL.

This clonotype was seen ten or more times. The chain has TRBV7-8 and TRBJ1-2; no clear D gene. Germline values: CDR1 SGHVS, CDR2 FQNEAQ. The V end was cut by 0 bases, the J end by 8 bases, with 19 bases between. This CDR3 is built from 16 residues. Here the CDR3 DNA reads TGTGCCAGCAGCTTAGCGAGGATAGCCAGGAGTTCAGGCTACACCTTC. Translation gives CASSLARIARSSGYTF.

The chain links TRBV20-1 to TRBJ2-7, with D uncertain. CDR1 and CDR2 (germline): DFQATT, SNEGSKA (reference sequence). Trimming shortened V by 5 bases and J by 0 bases, and 5 bases separated the two germline ends. The CDR3 has 11 residues. In DNA form, the CDR3 reads TGCAGTGCTCCAAGCTCCTACGAGCAGTACTTC. Protein: CSAPSSYEQYF.

The V gene is TRBV10-3, the J gene TRBJ2-7, with 10 positions matching TRBD1. There are 15 residues in the CDR3. Germline V gene data show CDR1 as ENHRY and CDR2 as SYGVKD. Trimming took 7 bases from V and 5 from J; bases not matched to a gene: 11. The CDR3 here is CAITIGTGVVNEQYF. In nucleotides, the CDR3 is TGTGCCATCACTATCGGGACAGGGGTAGTCAACGAGCAGTACTTC.

The chain uses TRBV6-2 or TRBV6-3 and TRBJ1-5, with TRBD1 matching 8 bases. The germline gives CDR1 MNHEY, CDR2 SVGEGT. J gave up 0 bases and V 2 bases, and 9 bases lay outside the gene matches. CDR3 length: 18 amino acids. CDR3 bases: TGTGCCAGCAGTTACATCCGCCGACAGGGGAATAGCAATCAGCCCCAGCATTTT. As protein: CASSYIRRQGNSNQPQHF.

This clonotype was found a few times. The chain combines TRBV30 with TRBJ1-3; 8 bases match TRBD1. The V gene end was trimmed by 3 bases and the J gene end by 2 bases; junction bases not matched to a gene: 9. Germline V gene sequence: CDR1 GTSNPN, CDR2 SVGIG (reference sequence). The CDR3 spans 16 residues. In DNA form, the CDR3 reads TGTGCCTGGAGCGAGGGGACAGGAATGACTGGAAACACCATATATTTT. Its protein is CAWSEGTGMTGNTIYF.

Regarding this clonotype: One junction end does not reproduce the germline sequence, and a read error may be involved. This chain joins TRBV7-2 and TRBJ1-3; tentative D call: TRBD1 (6 bases). The CDR3 is 12 amino acids. Germline V gene data show CDR1 as SGHTA and CDR2 as FQGNSA. The CDR3: CAGSSSRGTIYF. Written as DNA, the CDR3 is TGTGCCGGCAGCTCGAGCAGGGGCACCATATATTTT. The whole variable domain, remainder taken from reference TRBV7-2 and TRBJ1-3, is GAGVSQSPSNKVTEKGKDVELRCDPISGHTALYWYRQSLGQGLEFLIYFQGNSAPDKSGLPSDRFSAERTGGSVSTLTIQRTQQEDSAVYLCAGSSSRGTIYFGEGSWLTVV.

This clonotype was recorded at least ten times. The genes are TRBV7-9 and TRBJ1-2; 11 bases line up with TRBD1. This CDR3 spans 17 amino acids. The V and J ends lost 6 bases and 5 bases, in that order; junction bases with no gene match: 14. Germline V CDR1 and CDR2: SEHNR, FQNEAQ (reference sequence). CDR3 sequence (DNA): TGTGCCAGCAGGTCGTCGGACAGGGGGCAAGGGGTATATGGCTACACCTTC. Translating gives CASRSSDRGQGVYGYTF.

The genes are TRBV19 and TRBJ2-5; 10 bases match TRBD2. Germline lookup yields CDR1 LNHDA and CDR2 SQIVND (reference sequence). The CDR3 runs to 14 residues. V lost 5 bases, J lost 3 bases, and 3 bases stayed unmatched. The CDR3 region is CASSVAGGEETQYF. As DNA, the CDR3 is TGTGCCAGTAGTGTAGCGGGAGGTGAAGAGACCCAGTACTTC.

V usage is TRBV15 and J usage is TRBJ2-3; 13 bases are a match to TRBD2. J lost 4 bases, V lost 5 bases, and 3 bases had no gene match. CDR3 size: 15 residues. Per germline, CDR1 LNHNV and CDR2 YYDKDF (reference sequence). The DNA for the CDR3 is TGTGCCACCAGCTCCGGACTAGCGGGAGCAGATACGCAGTATTTT. Residues: CATSSGLAGADTQYF.

This clonotype was observed at least ten times. V is TRBV12-3 or TRBV12-4 and J is TRBJ1-2; D might be TRBD1 (5 bases). CDR3 length: 12 residues. V lost 5 bases to trimming and J lost 10 bases, with 14 bases between them. The CDR3 sequence: CASSPGTWYYTF. As DNA, the CDR3 is TGTGCCAGCAGTCCCGGGACTTGGTACTACACCTTC.

This clonotype appeared many times. V and J are TRBV5-1 and TRBJ2-1; D is undetermined. CDR3 length equals 11 residues. Germline CDR1 SGHRS, CDR2 YFSETQ. The germline V and J ends were trimmed by 6 bases and 8 bases, with 9 bases remaining between them. DNA for the CDR3: TGCGCCAGCACTGGTGGGGATGAGCAGTTCTTC. Its protein product is CASTGGDEQFF.

The sample holds many counts of this clonotype. At one of its ends the junction is not consistent with the germline gene, which may arise from a read error. The chain links TRBV9 to TRBJ2-7; 12 bases are shared with TRBD1. The CDR3 covers 14 residues. Germline CDR1 SGDLS, CDR2 YYNGEE. DNA for the CDR3: TGCGCCAGCAGCTTGGGACAGGGGGCTTACGAGCAGTACTTC. Amino acids: CASSLGQGAYEQYF.

The chain is built from TRBV19 and TRBJ1-4, with D perhaps TRBD1 (6 bases). CDR1 and CDR2 (germline): LNHDA, SQIVND (reference sequence). The CDR3 loop spans 20 amino acids. Trimming removed 6 bases at V and 2 bases at J, with 28 bases between. The CDR3 DNA follows: TGTGCCAGTAGGGGAATCACTCGGGTCGGGGGCCTGGGGACTAATGAAAAACTGTTTTTT. Translated: CASRGITRVGGLGTNEKLFF.

V and J are TRBV5-1 and TRBJ1-1, with TRBD1 identical over 8 bases. V trimming: 3 bases; J trimming: 0 bases; junction bases outside the gene matches: 4. The CDR3 sequence is 15 residues long. CDR1 is SGHRS and CDR2 is YFSETQ in the germline V gene. CDR3 nucleotides: TGCGCCAGCAGCTCCCGGACAGGGTTGAACACTGAAGCTTTCTTT. Protein sequence: CASSSRTGLNTEAFF.

The chain carries TRBV11-2 and TRBJ2-7; tentatively, D is TRBD1 (5 bases). The CDR3 spans 12 residues. Looked up from germline, CDR1 is SGHAT and CDR2 is FQNNGV. Between the trimmed V and J ends, which lost 5 bases and 4 bases, there was a span of 9 bases. CDR3 loop: CASSPHRYEQYF. The CDR3 nucleotides are TGTGCCAGCAGCCCTCACAGGTACGAGCAGTACTTC.

Ten or more counts support this clonotype. V gene TRBV9 combines with J gene TRBJ2-5; tentative D call: TRBD1 (7 bases). The CDR3 contains 12 residues. The germline CDR1 and CDR2 sequences are SGDLS and YYNGEE. Between the trimmed V and J ends, which lost 3 bases and 5 bases, there was a span of 8 bases. This chain's CDR3 is CASSAGGETQYF. The CDR3 nucleotides read TGTGCCAGCAGCGCAGGGGGGGAGACCCAGTACTTC.

This clonotype was seen only a few times. This chain joins TRBV10-3 and TRBJ2-7, with D tentatively TRBD1 (7 bases). CDR1 and CDR2 (germline): ENHRY, SYGVKD. V was pared by 2 bases and J by 6 bases, with 17 bases between. The CDR3 covers 15 residues. CDR3 residues: CAISEMTGRSIEQYF. The CDR3, as DNA: TGTGCCATCAGTGAGATGACAGGGAGGTCTATCGAGCAGTACTTC.

This clonotype was counted only a few times. A much more abundant neighbour one base away suggests this may be a read error. The J gene is TRBJ2-1, the V gene TRBV20-1; D is undetermined. This CDR3 is built from 14 residues. Germline V gene lookup returns CDR1 DFQATT and CDR2 SNEGSKA (reference sequence). In DNA form, the CDR3 reads TGCAGTGCTAGATTTCTGGAGAGAGGCAATGGGCAGTTCTTC. It yields the protein CSARFLERGNGQFF.

The chain uses TRBV19 and TRBJ1-6; the D gene is possibly TRBD1 (6 bases). Trimming stripped 4 bases from V and 9 bases from J, with 16 bases between. The CDR3 runs 15 residues. The germline gives CDR1 LNHDA, CDR2 SQIVND (reference sequence). As DNA, the CDR3 is TGTGCCAGTAGTACTAGCGGGGGCGCGAGTTCACCCCTCCACTTT. It specifies CASSTSGGASSPLHF.

There are a few counts of this clonotype. The gene calls are TRBV12-3 or TRBV12-4 and TRBJ2-7, with 8 positions matching TRBD2. CDR3 length equals 13 residues. Germline trimming cut 3 bases from V and 6 bases from J; bases unmatched to any gene: 4. The CDR3 DNA reads TGTGCCAGCAGTTTGAGCGGGGGAGGCGAGCAGTACTTC. It codes for CASSLSGGGEQYF.